This T cell receptor beta chain was profiled in a study of OX40 agonist ivuxolimab in advanced cancers. In terms of the full investigation: The costimulatory receptor OX40 (CD134) was targeted by ivuxolimab, a fully human IgG2 agonistic monoclonal antibody. Intravenous ivuxolimab was administered to patients every 2 weeks at six dose levels: 0.01, 0.1, 0.3, 1.5, 3 and 10 mg/kg. Among the approximately 50 dose-escalation patients, about 20 had hepatocellular carcinoma, around 15 melanoma, 9 renal cell carcinoma and 9 head and neck cancer. In the dose-escalation cohort, approximately 82% of patients were male, and the mean age was roughly 60 years, with a range of about 23 to 85. Prior anti-PD-1, anti-PD-L1 or anti-CTLA-4 therapy was permitted, and roughly two fifths of dose-escalation patients had received checkpoint inhibitors. Partial responses were achieved by three dose-escalation patients, of whom one had hepatocellular carcinoma and two had cutaneous melanoma. The purpose of peripheral TCRbeta sequencing was to test whether ivuxolimab changed TCR sequence diversity and led to clonal T-cell expansion. The monotherapy dose-escalation portion (N ≈ 50 patients) of the phase I ivuxolimab trial is reported in the paper. Results and caveats for the whole study, not just this receptor: Partial responders in the 0.1-3.0 mg/kg groups had among the lowest normalized peripheral clonal expansion, especially among CD8+ T cells. After ivuxolimab, expanded clones were on average more numerous among CD8+ T cells than among CD4+ T cells. Low levels of normalized T-cell clonal expansion were also seen in some nonresponding patients. Clonal expansion of both CD4+ and CD8+ blood T cells was observed from baseline to week 6 at doses 0.1 to 3.0 mg/kg. The antigen specificity of the clonally expanded peripheral T cells was not determined.

Genomic DNA was extracted from sorted cells for sequencing of the TCRbeta CDR3 region. TCRbeta CDR3 regions were sequenced using the immunoSEQ Assay. The table comes from immuneACCESS by way of TCRdb, which keeps in-frame sequences with V and J called. Part of the clones is missing from these tables; in studies checked, under half for an unresolved V gene and the rest for unknown reasons. In all, the sample holds 65,000 to 80,000 clones, and about nine tenths of those were seen once. The top ten clonotypes cover 0.5% to 0.65% of the sample. The trial excluded patients who had a history of autoimmune disease or were on systemic immunosuppression. Peripheral blood for TCR sequencing was collected from all dose cohorts at baseline, on cycle 4 day 1, and on cycle 7 day 1. The samples were taken from a phase I, first-in-human, multicenter, open-label dose-escalation trial of ivuxolimab. The trial enrolled adults with locally advanced or metastatic head and neck squamous cell, hepatocellular, melanoma or renal cell carcinoma. Before TCR sequencing, CD4+ T cells and CD8+ T cells were sorted from peripheral blood as separate populations.

CDR1 and CDR2 were assigned from the germline V gene as SGHNT and YENEEA. Its CDR3 holds 17 amino acids, cysteine through phenylalanine. The CDR3 DNA has 51 bases and is translated from base 1. Trimming leaves V shorter by 5 bases and J shorter by 5 bases, with the junction holding 17 bases beyond the gene matches. Of note for this clone: The target of this receptor is not known. Per-base qualities were not stored, and no clone one base away is much larger.

The sequenced sample was CD4+ or CD8+ T cells sorted from blood, obtained in a trial of the OX40 agonist ivuxolimab. The origin of this receptor is an adult with an advanced solid tumor such as melanoma, head and neck, liver or kidney cancer. The chain employs TRBV11-3 and TRBJ2-7; the junction holds 8 bases that match TRBD1. The encoded CDR3 is CASSIVRQGRVWDEQYF. Here is the DNA: TGTGCCAGCAGCATCGTCCGACAGGGGCGGGTTTGGGACGAGCAGTACTTC.